This T cell receptor (beta chain) was recorded in a study of sequential checkpoint blockade in melanoma. Study as a whole: First-line arms were nivolumab then ipilimumab, or the reverse, randomized 1:1.

CDR3 length equals 13 residues. Per germline, CDR1 LNHDA and CDR2 SQIVND (reference sequence). V lost 1 base and J 4 bases, leaving 5 bases between the germline ends. The data were produced by immunoSEQ multiplex PCR, yet TCRdb's version contains in-frame clones alone and is incomplete. This table has roughly 18,000 clones, approximately 57% appearing once. This clone was seen a few times. Treatment indicated: randomized to nivolumab then ipilimumab (arm A) or the reverse (arm B). The J gene is TRBJ2-1, the V gene TRBV19; D call uncertain. The source material was CD8+ T cells sorted from blood (inferred from file names), sampled from a patient given nivolumab and ipilimumab in sequence. The sequence came from a human donor with melanoma. CDR3 sequence (DNA): TGTGCCAGTAGTATAGGTCCGTACAATGAGCAGTTCTTC. Its protein product is CASSIGPYNEQFF.